The 14 T cell receptor beta chains below were found in one sample sequenced in a study of T cell repertoires in cytomegalovirus infection. TCRdb ran MiXCR on the reads and lists one entry per CDR3 protein. The top ten hold 6.5% to 10% of the sample, which has under 800,000 distinct CDR3 sequences, less than 25% seen once. The sequenced sample was CD8+ T cells from PBMCs. The receptors derive from a human donor in good health (CMV status not recorded). Some clones in this sample may be carry-over from other donors' samples.

The chain has TRBV14 and TRBJ1-1; D not certain. Germline values: CDR1 SGHDN, CDR2 FVKESK. This CDR3 region has 13 residues. With 4 bases removed from V and 7 bases from J, the gap between germline ends came to 13 bases. CDR3 nucleotides: TGTGCCAGCAGCCCACTTGGACGGTTTGAAGCTTTCTTT. Its translation is CASSPLGRFEAFF.

V is TRBV14 and J is TRBJ2-5; a weak D match, TRBD2 (5 bases). There are 16 residues in the CDR3. V was trimmed by 4 bases and J by 5 bases, leaving 20 bases between them. The V gene's germline CDR1 is SGHDN and CDR2 FVKESK. CDR3: CASSLGEAAFGETQYF. The CDR3 bases are TGTGCCAGCAGCCTGGGAGAAGCGGCATTCGGGGAGACCCAGTACTTC.

The V gene is TRBV14, the J gene TRBJ1-6; the D is unclear. Germline V gene data show CDR1 as SGHDN and CDR2 as FVKESK. This CDR3 contains 19 residues. V was cut by 4 bases and J by 0 bases, with 19 bases left in between. CDR3 in amino acids: CASSLYAPSQSSYNSPLHF. CDR3 nucleotide sequence: TGTGCCAGCAGCCTTTACGCACCGTCGCAAAGCTCCTATAATTCACCCCTCCACTTT.

This clonotype was seen a few times. The chain links TRBV5-1 to TRBJ2-3, with D uncertain. Germline CDR1 SGHRS, CDR2 YFSETQ. Trimming removed 2 bases at V and 3 bases at J, with 10 bases between. This CDR3 region has 14 residues. The CDR3 DNA follows: TGCGCCAGCAGCTTCAGGACGACAACAGATACGCAGTATTTT. This encodes CASSFRTTTDTQYF. Complete variable domain (other parts from reference TRBV5-1 and TRBJ2-3): KAGVTQTPRYLIKTRGQQVTLSCSPISGHRSVSWYQQTPGQGLQFLFEYFSETQRNKGNFPGRFSGRQFSNSRSEMNVSTLELGDSALYLCASSFRTTTDTQYFGPGTRLTVL.

This clonotype occurred a few times. In DNA form, the CDR3 reads TGTGCCAGCAGCTTGGCTATTCGGGGAGGGGAGCAGTACTTC. Its protein is CASSLAIRGGEQYF. The chain has TRBV5-4 and TRBJ2-7, with 7 bases fitting TRBD2. Looked up from germline, CDR1 is SGHNT and CDR2 is YYREEE (reference sequence). This CDR3 is 14 amino acids long. The V gene end was trimmed by 0 bases and the J gene end by 7 bases; junction bases not matched to a gene: 7.

This clonotype was recorded at least ten times. The chain joins TRBV19 to TRBJ2-3, with 7 bases lining up with TRBD1. The CDR3 length is 14 residues. Unmatched junction bases numbered 5, after V lost 5 bases and J lost 3 bases. The V gene's germline CDR1 is LNHDA and CDR2 SQIVND (reference sequence). In nucleotides, the CDR3 is TGTGCCAGTAGTCCCCTGACAGGGACAGATACGCAGTATTTT. It is translated as CASSPLTGTDTQYF.

CDR3 amino acids: CASSIPGTGGGYEQYV. The CDR3, as DNA: TGTGCCAGCAGCATACCCGGGACAGGGGGCGGCTACGAGCAGTACGTC. The rearrangement links TRBV6-8 to TRBJ2-7, with TRBD1 matching 12 bases. V lost 6 bases to trimming and J lost 3 bases; unmatched junction nucleotides: 9. Looked up from germline, CDR1 is MNHGY and CDR2 is SAAAGT. The CDR3 loop spans 16 amino acids.

The chain joins TRBV6-8 to TRBJ1-1; 7 nucleotides line up with TRBD1. CDR3 length: 14 amino acids. V gave up 9 bases and J gave up 0 bases; unmatched junction bases: 7. Looked up from germline, CDR1 is MNHGY and CDR2 is SAAAGT. CDR3 in amino acids: CASWTGRMNTEAFF. CDR3 nucleotides: TGTGCCAGTTGGACAGGCCGAATGAACACTGAAGCTTTCTTT.

This chain uses TRBV7-9 with TRBJ2-7; tentative D call: TRBD2 (7 bases). This CDR3 spans 14 amino acids. The V gene's germline CDR1 is SEHNR and CDR2 FQNEAQ (reference sequence). V was pared by 5 bases and J by 5 bases, with 16 bases between. CDR3 amino acids: CASSGGGEPHEQYF. The CDR3 region has the DNA TGTGCCAGCAGCGGAGGGGGGGAGCCCCACGAGCAGTACTTC.

The genes are TRBV6-1 and TRBJ2-5; the D is unclear. V lost 5 bases, J lost 5 bases, and 12 bases lay in between. The V gene's germline CDR1 is MNHNS and CDR2 SASEGT. The CDR3 totals 13 residues. The CDR3 reads CASSYGAGETQYF. The CDR3 nucleotides are TGTGCCAGCAGTTATGGAGCCGGGGAGACCCAGTACTTC.

This clonotype has just a few counts. The chain is built from TRBV2 and TRBJ2-3, with 9 bases that match TRBD1. V shed 6 bases and J 3 bases; nucleotides not matched to a gene: 10. This CDR3 is built from 16 residues. The germline V gene has CDR1 SNHLY and CDR2 FYNNEI. The CDR3 DNA is TGTGCCAGCAGCGCCTTCACAGGGGGCGCGACAGATACGCAGTATTTT. This translates into CASSAFTGGATDTQYF.

Remarks on this clonotype: It may be a read error: a sequence one base away is much more abundant. The gene calls are TRBV7-8 and TRBJ2-1, with a tentative D call TRBD2 (5 bases). Germline CDR1 reads SGHVS; CDR2 reads FQNEAQ. The length of the CDR3 is 15 residues. In DNA, the CDR3 is TGTGTCAGCAGCCCAAGCGGTCCCACCTACAATGAGCAGTTCTTC. Residues: CVSSPSGPTYNEQFF. The full variable domain, its missing parts supplied by reference TRBV7-8 and TRBJ2-1, is GAGVSQSPRYKVAKRGQDVALRCDPISGHVSLFWYQQALGQGPEFLTYFQNEAQLDKSGLPSDRFFAERPEGSVSTLKIQRTQQEDSAVYLCVSSPSGPTYNEQFFGPGTRLTVL.

Comment on this clonotype: Without the conserved terminal phenylalanine or tryptophan, this CDR3 likely stems from a read error. The chain employs TRBV28 and TRBJ1-2; 9 bases fit TRBD1. The CDR3 consists of 14 residues. Germline CDR1 MDHEN, CDR2 SYDVKM. Trimming cost V 4 bases and J 8 bases; bases outside gene matches: 8. The CDR3 nucleotides are TGTGCCAGCAGTTCTAAGGACAGGGGCCGGGGCTACACCCTC. It codes for CASSSKDRGRGYTL.

This clonotype was picked up a small number of times. The V call is TRBV28, the J call TRBJ2-2; no reliable D call. CDR1 MDHEN and CDR2 SYDVKM come from the germline V gene. V lost 4 bases to trimming and J lost 4 bases, with 13 bases between them. The CDR3 spans 15 residues. The CDR3 DNA follows: TGTGCCAGCAGTTCGACTTTAGAGCTCACCGGGGAGCTGTTTTTT. The encoded protein is CASSSTLELTGELFF. Supplemented by reference TRBV28 and TRBJ2-2, the full variable domain reads DVKVTQSSRYLVKRTGEKVFLECVQDMDHENMFWYRQDPGLGLRLIYFSYDVKMKEKGDIPEGYSVSREKKERFSLILESASTNQTSMYLCASSSTLELTGELFFGEGSRLTVL.